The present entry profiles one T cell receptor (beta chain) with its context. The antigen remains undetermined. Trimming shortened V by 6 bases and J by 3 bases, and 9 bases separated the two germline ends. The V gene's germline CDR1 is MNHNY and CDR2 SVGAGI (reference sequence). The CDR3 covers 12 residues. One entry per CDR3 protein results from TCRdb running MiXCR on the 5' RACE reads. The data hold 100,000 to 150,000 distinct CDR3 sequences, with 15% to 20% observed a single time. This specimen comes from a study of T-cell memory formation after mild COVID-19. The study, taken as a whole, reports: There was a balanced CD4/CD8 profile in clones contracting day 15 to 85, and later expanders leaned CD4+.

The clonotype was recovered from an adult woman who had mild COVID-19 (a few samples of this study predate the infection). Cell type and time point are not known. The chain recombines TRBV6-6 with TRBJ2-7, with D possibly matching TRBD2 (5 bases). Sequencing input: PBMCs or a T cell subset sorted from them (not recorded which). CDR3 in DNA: TGTGCCAGCAGCCCGACTAACTACGAGCAGTACTTC. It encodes CASSPTNYEQYF.